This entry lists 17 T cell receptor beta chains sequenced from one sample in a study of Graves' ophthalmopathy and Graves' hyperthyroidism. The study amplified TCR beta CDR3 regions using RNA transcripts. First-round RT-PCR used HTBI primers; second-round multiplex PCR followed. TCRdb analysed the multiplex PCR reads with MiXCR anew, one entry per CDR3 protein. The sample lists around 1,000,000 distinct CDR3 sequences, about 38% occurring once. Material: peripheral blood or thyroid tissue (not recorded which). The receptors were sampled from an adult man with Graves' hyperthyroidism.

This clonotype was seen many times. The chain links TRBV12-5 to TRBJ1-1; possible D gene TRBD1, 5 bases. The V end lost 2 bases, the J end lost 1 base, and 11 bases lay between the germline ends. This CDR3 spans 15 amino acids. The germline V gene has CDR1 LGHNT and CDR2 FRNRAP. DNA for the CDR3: TGTGCTAGTGGTTTGTCGTCAGGGCGGAACACTGAAGCTTTCTTT. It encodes CASGLSSGRNTEAFF.

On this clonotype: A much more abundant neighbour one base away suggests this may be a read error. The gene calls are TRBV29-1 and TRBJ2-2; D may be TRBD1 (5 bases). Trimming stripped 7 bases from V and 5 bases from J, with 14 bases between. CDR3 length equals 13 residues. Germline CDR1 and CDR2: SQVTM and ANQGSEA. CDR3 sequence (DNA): TGCAGCGCCGACAGATCAGCAACCGGGGAGCTGTTTTTT. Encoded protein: CSADRSATGELFF.

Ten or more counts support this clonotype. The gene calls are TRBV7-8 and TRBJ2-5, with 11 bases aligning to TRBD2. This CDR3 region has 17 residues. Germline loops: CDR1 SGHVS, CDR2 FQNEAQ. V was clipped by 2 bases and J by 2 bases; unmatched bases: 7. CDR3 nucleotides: TGTGCCAGCAGCTTATGGGCTAGCGGGGGGCAGCAAGAGACCCAGTACTTC. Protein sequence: CASSLWASGGQQETQYF. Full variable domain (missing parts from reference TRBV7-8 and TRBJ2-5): GAGVSQSPRYKVAKRGQDVALRCDPISGHVSLFWYQQALGQGPEFLTYFQNEAQLDKSGLPSDRFFAERPEGSVSTLKIQRTQQEDSAVYLCASSLWASGGQQETQYFGPGTRLLVL.

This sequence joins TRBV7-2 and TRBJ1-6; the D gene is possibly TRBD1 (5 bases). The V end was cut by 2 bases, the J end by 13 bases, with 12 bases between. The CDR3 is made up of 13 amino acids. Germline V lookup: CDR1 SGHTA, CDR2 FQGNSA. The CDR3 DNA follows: TGTGCCAGCAGCTTACCAGGGCTGACTCCCCTCCACTTT. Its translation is CASSLPGLTPLHF.

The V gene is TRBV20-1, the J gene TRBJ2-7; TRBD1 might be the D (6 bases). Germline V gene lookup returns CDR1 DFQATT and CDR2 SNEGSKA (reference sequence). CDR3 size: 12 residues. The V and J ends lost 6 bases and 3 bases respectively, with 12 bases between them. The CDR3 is CSAIRQDYEQYF. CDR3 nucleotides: TGCAGTGCGATCCGACAGGACTACGAGCAGTACTTC.

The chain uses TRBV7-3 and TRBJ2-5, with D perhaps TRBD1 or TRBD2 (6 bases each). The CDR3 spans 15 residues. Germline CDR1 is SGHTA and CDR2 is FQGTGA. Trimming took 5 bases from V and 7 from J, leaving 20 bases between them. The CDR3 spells CASSPGPGALGTQYF. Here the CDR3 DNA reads TGTGCCAGCAGCCCAGGCCCGGGGGCACTAGGGACCCAGTACTTC.

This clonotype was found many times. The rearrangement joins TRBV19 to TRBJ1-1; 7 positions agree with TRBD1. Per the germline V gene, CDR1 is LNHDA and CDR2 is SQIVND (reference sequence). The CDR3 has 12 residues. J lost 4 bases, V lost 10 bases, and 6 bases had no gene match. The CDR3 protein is CATTQGSTEAFF. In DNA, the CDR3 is TGTGCCACCACACAGGGGAGCACTGAAGCTTTCTTT.

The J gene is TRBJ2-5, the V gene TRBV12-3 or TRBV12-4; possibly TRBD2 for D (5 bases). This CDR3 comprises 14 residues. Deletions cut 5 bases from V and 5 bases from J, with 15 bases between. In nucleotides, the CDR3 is TGTGCCAGCAGTCAAGACGGGGAACGGGAGACCCAGTACTTC. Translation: CASSQDGERETQYF.

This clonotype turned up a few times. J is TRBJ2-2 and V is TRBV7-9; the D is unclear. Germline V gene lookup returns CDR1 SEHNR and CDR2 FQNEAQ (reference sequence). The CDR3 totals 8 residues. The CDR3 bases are TGTATTGGCGGGGAGCTGTTTTTT. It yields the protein CIGGELFF.

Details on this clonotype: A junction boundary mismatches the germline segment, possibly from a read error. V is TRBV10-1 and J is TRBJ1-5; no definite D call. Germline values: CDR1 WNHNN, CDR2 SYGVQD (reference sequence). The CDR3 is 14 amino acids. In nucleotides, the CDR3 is TGTGCCAGCAGTTCGATCCGGTACAATCAGCCCCAGCATTTT. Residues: CASSSIRYNQPQHF.

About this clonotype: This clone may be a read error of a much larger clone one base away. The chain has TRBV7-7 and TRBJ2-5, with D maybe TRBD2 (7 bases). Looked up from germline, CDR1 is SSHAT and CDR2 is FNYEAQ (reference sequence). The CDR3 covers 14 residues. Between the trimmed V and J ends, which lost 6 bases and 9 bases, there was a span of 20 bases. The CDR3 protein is CASSGGAGLEAQYF. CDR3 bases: TGTGCCAGCAGTGGGGGGGCCGGGTTGGAGGCCCAGTACTTC. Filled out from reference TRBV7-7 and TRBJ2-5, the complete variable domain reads GAGVSQSPRYKVTKRGQDVTLRCDPISSHATLYWYQQALGQGPEFLTYFNYEAQPDKSGLPSDRFSAERPEGSISTLTIQRTEQRDSAMYRCASSGGAGLEAQYFGPGTRLLVL.

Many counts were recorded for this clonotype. The CDR3 coding sequence is TGCAGCGTCCGCACAGATACGCAGTATTTT. It codes for CSVRTDTQYF. This chain connects TRBV29-1 to TRBJ2-3; D remains unclear. The CDR3 is made up of 10 amino acids. The V gene lost 6 bases and the J gene lost 1 base, with 2 bases spanning the gap. Germline V gene lookup returns CDR1 SQVTM and CDR2 ANQGSEA.

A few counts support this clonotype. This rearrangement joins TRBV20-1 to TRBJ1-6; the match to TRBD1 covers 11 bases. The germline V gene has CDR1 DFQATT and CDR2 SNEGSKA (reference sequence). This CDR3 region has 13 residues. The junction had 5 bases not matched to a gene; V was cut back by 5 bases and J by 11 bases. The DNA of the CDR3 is TGCAGTGCTCAGGACAGGGGGCTTACACCCCTCCACTTT. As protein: CSAQDRGLTPLHF.

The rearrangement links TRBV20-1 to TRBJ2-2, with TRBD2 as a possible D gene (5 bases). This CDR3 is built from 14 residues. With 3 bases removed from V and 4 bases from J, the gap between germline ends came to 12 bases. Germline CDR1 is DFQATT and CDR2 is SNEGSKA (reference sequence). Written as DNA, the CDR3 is TGCAGTGCTAGTAAGGGAGCTGGCACCGGGGAGCTGTTTTTT. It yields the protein CSASKGAGTGELFF.

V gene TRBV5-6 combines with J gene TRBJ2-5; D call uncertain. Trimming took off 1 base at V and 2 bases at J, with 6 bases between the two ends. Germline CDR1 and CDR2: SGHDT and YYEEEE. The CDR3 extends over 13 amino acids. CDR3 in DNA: TGTGCCAGCAGCTTGAAAAGTCAAGAGACCCAGTACTTC. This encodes CASSLKSQETQYF.

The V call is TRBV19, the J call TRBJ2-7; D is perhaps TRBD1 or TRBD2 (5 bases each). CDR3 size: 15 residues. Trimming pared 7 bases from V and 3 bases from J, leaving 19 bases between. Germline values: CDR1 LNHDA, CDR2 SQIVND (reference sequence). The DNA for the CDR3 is TGTGCCAGTAATCGAGCTAGCAGGGAACTCTACGAGCAGTACTTC. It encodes CASNRASRELYEQYF. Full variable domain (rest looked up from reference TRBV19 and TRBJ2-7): DGGITQSPKYLFRKEGQNVTLSCEQNLNHDAMYWYRQDPGQGLRLIYYSQIVNDFQKGDIAEGYSVSREKKESFPLTVTSAQKNPTAFYLCASNRASRELYEQYFGPGTRLTVT.

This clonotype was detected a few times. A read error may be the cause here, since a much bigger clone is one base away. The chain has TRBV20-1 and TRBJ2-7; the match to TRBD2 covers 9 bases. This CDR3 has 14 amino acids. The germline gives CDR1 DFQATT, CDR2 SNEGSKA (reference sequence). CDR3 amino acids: CSASSLAGSYDQYF. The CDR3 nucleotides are TGCAGTGCTAGTTCTCTAGCGGGGAGCTACGACCAGTACTTC.